The 18 T cell receptor beta chains presented below share a single source sample, sequenced in a study of human T cells and chemical hapten exposure. One entry per CDR3 protein results from TCRdb running MiXCR on the RACE reads. The sample records around 57,000 distinct CDR3 sequences, approximately 11% being singletons. This sample's time point: patch test 1, 2 weeks after DPC sensitization. Treatment: therapeutic diphenylcyclopropenone sensitization with weekly scalp DPC. Unfractionated whole blood yielded total RNA. The source material was whole blood, sampled in connection with sensitization to the hapten diphenylcyclopropenone (DPC). These receptors were taken from a middle-aged woman with alopecia areata. Some clones in this sample may be carry-over from other donors' samples.

This clonotype was picked up a small number of times. The chain combines TRBV5-1 with TRBJ2-2; D gene unclear. The CDR3 is 15 residues long. Per germline, CDR1 SGHRS and CDR2 YFSETQ. Trimming left V 2 bases short and J 0 bases short, with 8 bases between. As DNA, the CDR3 is TGCGCCAGCAGCTTACTGGGAACGAACACCGGGGAGCTGTTTTTT. This sequence encodes CASSLLGTNTGELFF.

The genes are TRBV11-2 and TRBJ2-5; D call uncertain. V was shortened by 3 bases and J by 1 base, with 9 bases between the two germline ends. The length of the CDR3 is 14 residues. CDR1 SGHAT and CDR2 FQNNGV come from the germline V gene. The CDR3 protein is CASSFLGPQETQYF. In DNA form, the CDR3 reads TGTGCCAGCAGCTTTCTAGGACCCCAAGAGACCCAGTACTTC.

A few counts support this clonotype. The chain combines TRBV20-1 with TRBJ2-1, with TRBD1 identical over 7 bases. The germline gives CDR1 DFQATT, CDR2 SNEGSKA (reference sequence). This CDR3 is built from 13 residues. Trimming cost V 1 base and J 8 bases; bases outside gene matches: 5. CDR3 in DNA: TGCAGTGCTAGAGCGACAGGGACCCATGAGCAGTTCTTC. Residues: CSARATGTHEQFF.

This clonotype was picked up a small number of times. A read error may account for a junction end that differs from germline. The rearrangement joins TRBV20-1 to TRBJ2-3; TRBD1 agrees at 10 bases. This CDR3 is built from 15 residues. Germline CDR1 reads DFQATT; CDR2 reads SNEGSKA (reference sequence). The CDR3 here is CSAPLGTGASDTQYF. CDR3 coding DNA: TGCAGTGCTCCCCTGGGGACAGGGGCATCAGATACACAGTATTTT.

This clonotype was counted many times. This sequence joins TRBV11-2 and TRBJ2-1; the D gene is possibly TRBD2 (5 bases). The CDR3 has 13 residues. Per germline, CDR1 SGHAT and CDR2 FQNNGV. V was cut by 11 bases and J by 4 bases, with 15 bases left in between. CDR3 residues: CAGRGKDYNEQFF. The CDR3 DNA reads TGTGCCGGGCGAGGGAAGGATTACAATGAGCAGTTCTTC. The variable domain in full, with the rest retrieved from reference TRBV11-2 and TRBJ2-1, is EAGVAQSPRYKIIEKRQSVAFWCNPISGHATLYWYQQILGQGPKLLIQFQNNGVVDDSQLPKDRFSAERLKGVDSTLKIQPAKLEDSAVYLCAGRGKDYNEQFFGPGTRLTVL.

The V and J genes are TRBV20-1 and TRBJ1-1; D remains unclear. V was clipped by 6 bases and J by 2 bases, with 13 bases between them. CDR1 and CDR2 from the germline V gene are DFQATT and SNEGSKA (reference sequence). The CDR3 spans 13 residues. DNA of the CDR3: TGCAGTGCCCAACAGCTTTTTAACACTGAAGCTTTCTTT. Translating it yields CSAQQLFNTEAFF.

This clonotype was recorded a few times. The rearrangement links TRBV11-2 to TRBJ2-7, with unresolved D. This CDR3 has 14 amino acids. Germline V gives CDR1 SGHAT, CDR2 FQNNGV. Trimming removed 5 bases at V and 7 bases at J, with 18 bases between. The DNA for the CDR3 is TGTGCCAGCAGCCCACTTTTAAGGGAATCGGAGCAGTACTTC. Amino acids: CASSPLLRESEQYF.

The chain has TRBV28 and TRBJ2-3, with D maybe TRBD2 (5 bases). V was pared by 2 bases and J by 7 bases, with 13 bases between. Germline V gene data show CDR1 as MDHEN and CDR2 as SYDVKM. This CDR3 has 14 amino acids. This CDR3 reads CASSLVGSTNTQYF. CDR3 DNA: TGTGCCAGCAGTTTAGTTGGGAGCACGAATACGCAGTATTTT.

The V and J genes are TRBV6-5 and TRBJ1-5; TRBD1 aligns across 10 bases. The CDR3 runs 15 residues. With 0 bases clipped from V and 7 bases from J, the junction kept 3 bases outside the gene matches. Germline-derived CDR1 and CDR2 are MNHEY and SVGAGI. As DNA, the CDR3 is TGTGCCAGCAGTTACTCAGGACAGGGGGGGCAGCCCCAGCATTTT. It specifies CASSYSGQGGQPQHF.

This clonotype was found a few times. The J gene is TRBJ2-7, the V gene TRBV19, with a possible D match to TRBD1 (6 bases). V was shortened by 5 bases and J by 1 base, with 12 bases between the two germline ends. This CDR3 region has 14 residues. CDR1 LNHDA and CDR2 SQIVND come from the germline V gene (reference sequence). The CDR3 protein is CASSLGTMSYEQYF. The CDR3 DNA sequence: TGTGCCAGTAGTCTAGGGACAATGTCCTACGAGCAGTACTTC.

This clonotype was seen repeatedly, ten times or more. This sequence joins TRBV20-1 and TRBJ2-2; D is unresolved. Germline lookup yields CDR1 DFQATT and CDR2 SNEGSKA (reference sequence). There are 16 residues in the CDR3. The ends were cut back, 2 bases at V and 0 bases at J, with 13 bases in the middle. The CDR3 is CSARSGQAPNTGELFF. The CDR3 DNA follows: TGCAGTGCTAGAAGTGGGCAGGCTCCGAACACCGGGGAGCTGTTTTTT.

This clonotype occurred a few times. CDR3 sequence reads: CSASPLGGLVDEQFF. The DNA for the CDR3 is TGCAGTGCTAGTCCTCTCGGGGGTCTTGTGGATGAGCAGTTCTTC. This rearrangement joins TRBV20-1 to TRBJ2-1, with D possibly matching TRBD2 (6 bases). Germline CDR1 DFQATT, CDR2 SNEGSKA (reference sequence). This CDR3 has 15 amino acids. V lost 3 bases and J 8 bases, leaving 20 bases between the germline ends.

The chain links TRBV29-1 to TRBJ1-4; D unresolved. V was cut by 6 bases and J by 8 bases, with 10 bases left in between. This CDR3 is built from 11 residues. Per germline, CDR1 SQVTM and CDR2 ANQGSEA. CDR3 amino acids: CSVAPGEKLFF. DNA of the CDR3: TGCAGCGTCGCCCCTGGGGAAAAACTGTTTTTT. Full variable domain (rest looked up from reference TRBV29-1 and TRBJ1-4): SAVISQKPSRDICQRGTSLTIQCQVDSQVTMMFWYRQQPGQSLTLIATANQGSEATYESGFVIDKFPISRPNLTFSTLTVSNMSPEDSSIYLCSVAPGEKLFFGSGTQLSVL.

This clonotype was detected only a few times. The CDR3 spells CASSFSSGSHEQFF. CDR3 coding DNA: TGTGCCAGCAGTTTTAGTAGCGGGAGCCATGAGCAGTTCTTC. V is TRBV28 and J is TRBJ2-1; 9 bases agree with TRBD2. Trimming at V came to 3 bases and at J to 8 bases, leaving 5 bases not matched to a gene. The length of the CDR3 is 14 residues. Per germline, CDR1 MDHEN and CDR2 SYDVKM.

This clonotype was seen many times. V usage is TRBV12-3 or TRBV12-4 and J usage is TRBJ2-1; D is unresolved. V lost 2 bases and J lost 0, with 8 bases in between. CDR3 length equals 15 residues. CDR3: CASSLYGSSYNEQFF. CDR3 in DNA: TGTGCCAGCAGTTTATACGGGTCCTCCTACAATGAGCAGTTCTTC.

This chain uses TRBV28 with TRBJ2-1; 9 bases line up with TRBD2. The ends lost 6 bases at V and 0 bases at J; junction bases unmatched: 3. Germline CDR1 and CDR2: MDHEN and SYDVKM. This CDR3 spans 15 amino acids. CDR3 nucleotides: TGTGCCAGCAGATTTAGCGGGAGCTCCTACAATGAGCAGTTCTTC. Translated: CASRFSGSSYNEQFF. Using reference TRBV28 and TRBJ2-1 for the parts outside the CDR3, the full variable domain is DVKVTQSSRYLVKRTGEKVFLECVQDMDHENMFWYRQDPGLGLRLIYFSYDVKMKEKGDIPEGYSVSREKKERFSLILESASTNQTSMYLCASRFSGSSYNEQFFGPGTRLTVL.

This clonotype came up a few times. The rearrangement joins TRBV5-1 to TRBJ2-7; D perhaps matches TRBD1 (5 bases). The CDR3 covers 14 residues. Trimming took 0 bases from V and 5 from J, leaving 12 bases between them. Germline V CDR1 and CDR2: SGHRS, YFSETQ. In nucleotides, the CDR3 is TGCGCCAGCAGCTTGGCAACAGGCTGGGACGAGCAGTACTTC. This sequence encodes CASSLATGWDEQYF.

A word on this clonotype: At one of its ends the junction is not consistent with the germline gene, which may arise from a read error. The V and J genes are TRBV27 and TRBJ2-7, with 8 nucleotides matching TRBD1. Germline CDR1 and CDR2: MNHEY and SMNVEV (reference sequence). The CDR3 runs 13 residues. The CDR3 is CASSFPGGARLDF. In nucleotides, the CDR3 is TGTGCCAGCAGTTTTCCAGGGGGCGCCCGGCTGGACTTC.